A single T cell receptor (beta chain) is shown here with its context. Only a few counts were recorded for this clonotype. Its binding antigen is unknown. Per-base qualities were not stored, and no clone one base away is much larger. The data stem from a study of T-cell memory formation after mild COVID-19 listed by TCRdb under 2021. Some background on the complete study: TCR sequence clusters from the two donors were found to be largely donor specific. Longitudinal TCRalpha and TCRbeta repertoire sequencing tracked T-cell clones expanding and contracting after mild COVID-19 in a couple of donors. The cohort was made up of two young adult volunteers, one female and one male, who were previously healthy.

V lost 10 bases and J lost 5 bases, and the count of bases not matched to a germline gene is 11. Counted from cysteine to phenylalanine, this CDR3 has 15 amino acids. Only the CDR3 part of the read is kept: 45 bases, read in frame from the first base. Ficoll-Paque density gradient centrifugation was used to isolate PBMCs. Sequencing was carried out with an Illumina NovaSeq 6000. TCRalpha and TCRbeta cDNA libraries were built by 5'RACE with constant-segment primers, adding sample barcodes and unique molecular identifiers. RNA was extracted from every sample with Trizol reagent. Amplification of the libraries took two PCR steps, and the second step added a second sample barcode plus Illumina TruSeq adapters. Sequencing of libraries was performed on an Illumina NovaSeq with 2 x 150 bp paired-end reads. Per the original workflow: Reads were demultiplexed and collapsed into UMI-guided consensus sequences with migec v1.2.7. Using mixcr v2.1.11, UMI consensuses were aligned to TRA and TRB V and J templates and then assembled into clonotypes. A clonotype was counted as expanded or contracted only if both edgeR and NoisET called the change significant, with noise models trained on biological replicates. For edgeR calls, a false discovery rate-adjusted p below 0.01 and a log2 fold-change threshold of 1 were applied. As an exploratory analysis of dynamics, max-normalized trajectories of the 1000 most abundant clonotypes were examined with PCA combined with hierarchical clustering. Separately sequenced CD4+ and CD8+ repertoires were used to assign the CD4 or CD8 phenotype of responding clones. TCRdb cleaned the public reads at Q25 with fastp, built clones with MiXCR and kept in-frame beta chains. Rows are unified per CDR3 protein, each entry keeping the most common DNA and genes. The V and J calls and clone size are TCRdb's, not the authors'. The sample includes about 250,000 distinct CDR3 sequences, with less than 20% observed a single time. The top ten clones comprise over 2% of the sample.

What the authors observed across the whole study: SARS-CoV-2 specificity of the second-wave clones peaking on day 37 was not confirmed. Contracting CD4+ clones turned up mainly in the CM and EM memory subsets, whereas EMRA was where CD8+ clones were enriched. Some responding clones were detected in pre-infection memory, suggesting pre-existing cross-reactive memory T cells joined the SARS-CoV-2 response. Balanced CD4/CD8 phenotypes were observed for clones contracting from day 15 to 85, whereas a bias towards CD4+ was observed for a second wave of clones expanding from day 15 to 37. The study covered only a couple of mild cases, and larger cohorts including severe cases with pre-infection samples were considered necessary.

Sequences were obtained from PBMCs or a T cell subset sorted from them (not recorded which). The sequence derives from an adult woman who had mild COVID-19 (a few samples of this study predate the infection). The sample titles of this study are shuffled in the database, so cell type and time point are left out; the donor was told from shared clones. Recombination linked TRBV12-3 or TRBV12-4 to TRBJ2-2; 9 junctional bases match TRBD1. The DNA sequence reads TGTGCCACCGAGGCCGGACAGGGGCGAACCGGGGAGCTGTTTTTT. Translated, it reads CATEAGQGRTGELFF.